This TCR beta chain was captured in a study of PD-L1 blockade in urothelial cancer. Time point specified: pretreatment peripheral blood. The CDR3 runs 15 residues. Germline trimming cut 0 bases from V and 7 bases from J; bases unmatched to any gene: 5. The V gene's germline CDR1 is SEHNR and CDR2 FQNEAQ (reference sequence). The protocol was immunoSEQ multiplex PCR, while the TCRdb copy is restricted to in-frame clones and leaves out a portion. The repertoire includes fewer than 50,000 clones, about four fifths of them detected once, and less than 11% sits in the top ten. V gene TRBV7-9 combines with J gene TRBJ2-1; the match to TRBD1 covers 8 bases. This TCR was sampled from a man aged 65 to 85 with urothelial cancer. The sequencing used PBMCs, collected around atezolizumab (anti-PD-L1) treatment. The CDR3 DNA follows: TGTGCCAGCAGCTTAGCGCAGGGGGCAATGAATGAGCAGTTCTTC. Amino acids: CASSLAQGAMNEQFF.